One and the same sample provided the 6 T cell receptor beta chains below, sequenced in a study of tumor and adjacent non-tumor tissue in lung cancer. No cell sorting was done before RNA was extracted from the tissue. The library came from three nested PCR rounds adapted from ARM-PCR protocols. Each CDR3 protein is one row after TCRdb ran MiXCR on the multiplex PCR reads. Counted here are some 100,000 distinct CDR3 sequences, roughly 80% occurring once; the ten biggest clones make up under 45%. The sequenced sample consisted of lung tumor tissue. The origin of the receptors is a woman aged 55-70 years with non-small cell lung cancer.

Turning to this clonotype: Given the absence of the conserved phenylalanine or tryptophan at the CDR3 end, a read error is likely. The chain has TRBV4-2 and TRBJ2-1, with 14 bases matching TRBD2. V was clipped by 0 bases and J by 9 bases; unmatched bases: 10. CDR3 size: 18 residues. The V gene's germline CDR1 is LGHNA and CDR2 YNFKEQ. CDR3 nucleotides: TGTGCCAGCAGCCAAGAATCGTCCTCAGGGACTAGCGGGAGTGAGCAGTTCCTC. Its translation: CASSQESSSGTSGSEQFL.

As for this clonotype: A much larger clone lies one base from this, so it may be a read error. CDR3 amino acids: CASSDPSQGDGNQHQHF. The CDR3 nucleotides read TGTGCCAGCAGTGACCCCTCACAGGGAGATGGCAATCAGCACCAGCATTTT. The chain links TRBV6-6 to TRBJ1-5, with a weak D call TRBD1 (6 bases). The CDR3 is 17 residues long. Germline V gives CDR1 MNHNY, CDR2 SVGAGI (reference sequence).

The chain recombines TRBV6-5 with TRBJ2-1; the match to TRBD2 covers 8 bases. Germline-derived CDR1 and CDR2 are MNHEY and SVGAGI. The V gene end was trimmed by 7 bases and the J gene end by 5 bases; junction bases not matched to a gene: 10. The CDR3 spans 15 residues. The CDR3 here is CASIAPRGGHNEQFF. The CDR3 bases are TGTGCCAGCATCGCCCCCCGGGGGGGTCACAATGAGCAGTTCTTC.

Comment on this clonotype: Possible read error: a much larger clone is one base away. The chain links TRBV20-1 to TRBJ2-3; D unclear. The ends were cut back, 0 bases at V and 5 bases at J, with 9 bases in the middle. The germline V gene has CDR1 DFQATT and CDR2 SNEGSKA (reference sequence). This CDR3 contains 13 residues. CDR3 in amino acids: CSARDLLIDTQYF. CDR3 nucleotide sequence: TGCAGTGCTAGAGATCTCCTCATAGATACGCAGTATTTT.

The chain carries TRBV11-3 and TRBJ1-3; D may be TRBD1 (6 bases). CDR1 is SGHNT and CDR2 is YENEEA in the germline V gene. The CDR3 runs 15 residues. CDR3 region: CANRTDRMAGNTIYF. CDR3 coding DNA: TGTGCTAACAGGACCGACAGGATGGCTGGAAACACCATATATTTT.

The CDR3 sequence is CASRWGGSGRSPYEQYF. CDR3 DNA: TGTGCCAGCAGATGGGGCGGTAGCGGGAGGTCCCCCTACGAGCAGTACTTC. This chain connects TRBV5-6 to TRBJ2-7; 10 positions match TRBD2. Germline CDR1 reads SGHDT; CDR2 reads YYEEEE. This CDR3 is 17 amino acids long. The trim removed 5 bases at V and 2 bases at J, leaving 13 bases unmatched.